The source of this T cell receptor beta chain is a study of T cell changes during pregnancy in multiple sclerosis. Sequenced by immunoSEQ multiplex PCR; TCRdb stores in-frame clones only, minus some. This sample yields over 35,000 clones, of which around 89% are seen a single time; roughly 0.53% belongs to the top ten. The CDR3 is made up of 12 amino acids. Trimming removed 6 bases at V and 8 bases at J, with 14 bases between. Per the germline V gene, CDR1 is SQVTM and CDR2 is ANQGSEA. The sequencing used CD4+ T cells from peripheral blood mononuclear cells, collected in the first trimester of pregnancy. This sequence originates from a female donor with multiple sclerosis, enrolled in a pregnancy study. The gene calls are TRBV29-1 and TRBJ2-1; a possible D gene is TRBD2 (7 bases). The CDR3 region is CSVRGGGDEQFF. The CDR3 coding sequence is TGCAGCGTGCGAGGGGGGGGCGATGAGCAGTTCTTC.